This T cell receptor (beta chain) is from a study of shared clonotypes between healthy human individuals. Sequencing was performed with immunoSEQ multiplex PCR; in TCRdb, only in-frame clones are kept and a portion is missing. The table records 2 million to 2.5 million clones, about 94% of them present only once. The CDR3 sequence is 15 residues long. V was trimmed by 5 bases and J by 1 base, leaving 12 bases between them. The germline gives CDR1 SGHDT, CDR2 YYEEEE. The chain joins TRBV5-6 to TRBJ2-2, with D hard to call. Sequenced sample: naive CD4+ T cells sorted from blood. Regarding subset: CD45RA+ positively selected. The clonotype was recovered from a man aged 18-30 years in good health. The CDR3 DNA reads TGTGCCAGCAGGGCGGAAGCCGGGAACACCGGGGAGCTGTTTTTT. It encodes CASRAEAGNTGELFF.